These 30 T cell receptor beta chains were sequenced from one sample in a study of technical replicates of blood from a handful of donors. TCRdb's copy holds only in-frame clones and misses some; the assay was immunoSEQ multiplex PCR. The table has around 69,000 clones, approximately 86% seen once. Sequenced input: PBMCs. All receptors derive from a human donor in good health. Some clones in this sample may be carry-over from other donors' samples.

The rearrangement uses TRBV5-1 and TRBJ2-7, with TRBD2 matching 7 bases. The length of the CDR3 is 16 residues. V shed 0 bases, J shed 4 bases, and the junction held 10 bases outside the gene matches. Looked up from germline, CDR1 is SGHRS and CDR2 is YFSETQ. CDR3 sequence (DNA): TGCGCCAGCAGCTTGGGGAGCCTAGCGGTGGGATACGAGCAGTACTTC. Its translation is CASSLGSLAVGYEQYF.

The chain combines TRBV19 with TRBJ2-7, with D perhaps TRBD1 (8 bases). CDR1 is LNHDA, CDR2 SQIVND, per germline (reference sequence). The ends were cut back, 4 bases at V and 6 bases at J, with 10 bases in the middle. The CDR3 covers 12 residues. CDR3 amino acids: CASSNRGGEQYF. DNA of the CDR3: TGTGCCAGTAGTAACAGGGGGGGCGAGCAGTACTTC.

The V gene is TRBV4-3, the J gene TRBJ1-6; D remains unclear. Trimming cost V 1 base and J 7 bases, with 5 bases left between them. The V gene's germline CDR1 is LGHNA and CDR2 YSLEER. The CDR3 is 13 residues long. CDR3 sequence: CASSQVENSPLHF. DNA for the CDR3: TGCGCCAGCAGCCAAGTTGAGAATTCACCCCTCCACTTT.

The chain joins TRBV4-2 to TRBJ2-3, with D possibly matching TRBD2 (6 bases). The CDR3 length is 14 residues. Per germline, CDR1 LGHNA and CDR2 YNFKEQ. The V gene lost 4 bases and the J gene lost 7 bases, with 15 bases spanning the gap. CDR3 DNA sequence: TGTGCCAGCAGCCTTCTGGACTATCCCAATACGCAGTATTTT. Encoded protein: CASSLLDYPNTQYF.

A single count supports this clone. CDR3 coding DNA: TGTGCCAGCAGCGTGGGACAGCCTAGCGCCTACAATGAGCAGTTCTTC. Encoded protein: CASSVGQPSAYNEQFF. V gene TRBV5-6 combines with J gene TRBJ2-1; D perhaps matches TRBD1 (7 bases). This CDR3 has 16 residues. Germline assignment: CDR1 SGHDT and CDR2 YYEEEE. V lost 4 bases and J 2 bases, leaving 16 bases between the germline ends.

The sample holds one count of this clone. This rearrangement joins TRBV4-2 to TRBJ2-7, with 9 bases matching TRBD1. V shed 5 bases and J 5 bases; nucleotides not matched to a gene: 10. Germline values: CDR1 LGHNA, CDR2 YNFKEQ. The CDR3 covers 15 residues. CDR3 protein: CASSFSGDRAHEQYF. Here the CDR3 DNA reads TGTGCCAGCAGCTTTTCTGGGGACAGGGCCCACGAGCAGTACTTC.

The chain combines TRBV19 with TRBJ2-1; 9 positions match TRBD2. CDR1 and CDR2 from the germline V gene are LNHDA and SQIVND (reference sequence). The V and J ends lost 3 bases and 9 bases, in that order; junction bases with no gene match: 9. This CDR3 is built from 15 residues. CDR3 amino acids: CASSIFAGGHGEQFF. CDR3 sequence (DNA): TGTGCCAGTAGTATTTTTGCGGGAGGGCATGGTGAGCAGTTCTTC.

The chain employs TRBV4-1 and TRBJ1-2; a possible D gene is TRBD1 (5 bases). Germline CDR1 and CDR2: MGHRA and YSYEKL. This CDR3 has 17 residues. Trimming took 4 bases from V and 5 from J, leaving 23 bases between them. The CDR3 region is CASSPKPRSGGPYGYTF. The DNA for the CDR3 is TGCGCCAGCAGCCCAAAACCGAGATCGGGGGGTCCATATGGCTACACCTTC.

The V and J genes are TRBV29-1 and TRBJ1-1; D gene ambiguous. Trimming cost V 6 bases and J 0 bases, with 8 bases left between them. This CDR3 region has 12 residues. Germline V gene lookup returns CDR1 SQVTM and CDR2 ANQGSEA. The CDR3 region is CSVTVMNTEAFF. The CDR3 DNA reads TGCAGCGTCACAGTCATGAACACTGAAGCTTTCTTT.

This clone turned up a few times. The rearrangement links TRBV5-6 to TRBJ2-7; 15 bases line up with TRBD2. The germline V gene has CDR1 SGHDT and CDR2 YYEEEE. Trimming at V came to 4 bases and at J to 4 bases, leaving 3 bases not matched to a gene. This CDR3 has 15 amino acids. CDR3 DNA: TGTGCCAGCAGCGAGGGACTAGCGGGGGGTTACGAGCAGTACTTC. It encodes CASSEGLAGGYEQYF.

The chain joins TRBV30 to TRBJ1-5, with D possibly being TRBD1 (5 bases). Per the germline V gene, CDR1 is GTSNPN and CDR2 is SVGIG (reference sequence). The CDR3 is 13 residues long. V was clipped by 2 bases and J by 5 bases, with 10 bases between them. CDR3 sequence reads: CAWSFGHYQPQHF. CDR3 sequence (DNA): TGTGCCTGGAGTTTTGGACACTATCAGCCCCAGCATTTT.

This clone was seen a handful of times. The rearrangement uses TRBV11-2 and TRBJ2-7; TRBD1 aligns across 7 bases. From germline, CDR1 is SGHAT and CDR2 FQNNGV. CDR3 length: 12 amino acids. V was pared by 5 bases and J by 4 bases, with 2 bases of the junction left unmatched. CDR3 amino acids: CASSPQGYEQYF. For the CDR3, the DNA is TGTGCCAGCAGCCCACAGGGGTACGAGCAGTACTTC.

This chain links TRBV27 with TRBJ2-7; D is perhaps TRBD2 (7 bases). This CDR3 is built from 14 residues. CDR1 and CDR2 (germline): MNHEY, SMNVEV (reference sequence). V was trimmed by 3 bases and J by 4 bases, leaving 13 bases between them. CDR3 nucleotide sequence: TGTGCCAGCAGTTTCCGCGGGGGCATGTACGAGCAGTACTTC. As protein: CASSFRGGMYEQYF.

The chain couples TRBV6-5 to TRBJ1-1, with D perhaps matching TRBD1 (5 bases). The V and J ends lost 0 bases and 6 bases respectively, with 14 bases between them. Germline values: CDR1 MNHEY, CDR2 SVGAGI. This CDR3 contains 15 residues. In DNA form, the CDR3 reads TGTGCCAGCAGTTACTCGATCATCGGGGGGGCTGAAGCTTTCTTT. It encodes CASSYSIIGGAEAFF.

This clone was counted only a few times. This chain links TRBV7-9 with TRBJ1-1; D is undetermined. Trimming took 6 bases from V and 6 from J, leaving 14 bases between them. This CDR3 is built from 13 residues. Germline V gene sequence: CDR1 SEHNR, CDR2 FQNEAQ (reference sequence). CDR3 loop: CASSDEGPSEAFF. CDR3 nucleotide sequence: TGTGCCAGCAGTGATGAGGGTCCCTCTGAAGCTTTCTTT.

This clone was counted a few times. This chain uses TRBV6-1 with TRBJ2-3; 10 nucleotides agree with TRBD1. Germline V gives CDR1 MNHNS, CDR2 SASEGT. This CDR3 has 14 amino acids. Trimming took 5 bases from V and 10 from J; bases not matched to a gene: 9. The DNA of the CDR3 is TGTGCCAGCAGTTCTCCGGGACAGGGGAAATCGCAGTATTTT. The encoded protein is CASSSPGQGKSQYF.

This chain uses TRBV10-3 with TRBJ1-3; a possible D gene is TRBD1 (5 bases). CDR1 and CDR2 (germline): ENHRY, SYGVKD. The CDR3 extends over 16 amino acids. Trimming cost V 4 bases and J 4 bases, with 17 bases left between them. This chain's CDR3 is CAISGTSGKEGNTIYF. DNA of the CDR3: TGTGCCATCAGTGGTACCTCAGGGAAGGAGGGAAACACCATATATTTT.

The CDR3, as DNA: TGTGCCAGCAGCTTAGGACAGGGGTTTACTGAAGCTTTCTTT. This codes for CASSLGQGFTEAFF. The V gene is TRBV7-2, the J gene TRBJ1-1, with 8 positions matching TRBD1. This CDR3 is 14 amino acids long. Trimming took 1 base from V and 5 from J; bases not matched to a gene: 3. Germline CDR1 reads SGHTA; CDR2 reads FQGNSA.

The rearrangement joins TRBV15 to TRBJ2-1; 15 bases map to TRBD2. V lost 6 bases and J lost 1; bases outside the gene matches: 10. This CDR3 region has 19 residues. Germline V lookup: CDR1 LNHNV, CDR2 YYDKDF (reference sequence). CDR3 sequence reads: CATRRDRTSGGASYNEQFF. The CDR3, as DNA: TGTGCCACCAGGCGGGATAGGACTAGCGGGGGGGCATCCTACAATGAGCAGTTCTTC.

The chain combines TRBV11-2 with TRBJ2-6; 10 bases align to TRBD1. V gave up 5 bases and J gave up 3 bases; unmatched junction bases: 4. This CDR3 comprises 16 residues. Germline CDR1 SGHAT, CDR2 FQNNGV. CDR3 sequence: CASSATGGVGANVLTF. As DNA, the CDR3 is TGTGCCAGCAGCGCGACAGGGGGCGTTGGGGCCAACGTCCTGACTTTC.

Only a few counts were recorded for this clone. This chain connects TRBV7-8 to TRBJ2-2; 10 bases line up with TRBD2. V shed 3 bases and J 7 bases; nucleotides not matched to a gene: 17. CDR3 size: 19 residues. Germline V gene sequence: CDR1 SGHVS, CDR2 FQNEAQ. The CDR3 nucleotides are TGTGCCAGCAGCTTGGAAATCAGGAACCAGCGGGGGGGAATCGGGGAGCTGTTTTTT. Protein sequence: CASSLEIRNQRGGIGELFF.

The chain combines TRBV5-6 with TRBJ1-5, with 10 bases fitting TRBD1. V was clipped by 0 bases and J by 4 bases; unmatched bases: 4. This CDR3 comprises 16 residues. Germline CDR1 and CDR2: SGHDT and YYEEEE. CDR3 DNA: TGTGCCAGCAGCTTGGGGGGGGGACAGGGGAATCAGCCCCAGCATTTT. Translating gives CASSLGGGQGNQPQHF. Full variable domain (outside the CDR3, taken from reference TRBV5-6 and TRBJ1-5): DAGVTQSPTHLIKTRGQQVTLRCSPKSGHDTVSWYQQALGQGPQFIFQYYEEEERQRGNFPDRFSGHQFPNYSSELNVNALLLGDSALYLCASSLGGGQGNQPQHFGDGTRLSIL.

The chain couples TRBV6-1 to TRBJ1-4; a possible D gene is TRBD1 (5 bases). The CDR3 loop spans 15 amino acids. CDR1 is MNHNS and CDR2 is SASEGT in the germline V gene. The V and J ends lost 5 bases and 8 bases respectively, with 18 bases between them. The CDR3 DNA is TGTGCCAGCAGTACTCCGGGGAGGGGCCAAGAAAAACTGTTTTTT. Its translation: CASSTPGRGQEKLFF.

The chain carries TRBV7-2 and TRBJ2-5, with 11 bases fitting TRBD2. Trimming at V came to 1 base and at J to 6 bases, leaving 1 base not matched to a gene. The CDR3 totals 14 residues. CDR1 and CDR2 (germline): SGHTA, FQGNSA. As DNA, the CDR3 is TGTGCCAGCAGCTTAGGACTAGCGGGGCAGACCCAGTACTTC. It is translated as CASSLGLAGQTQYF.

V is TRBV6-5 and J is TRBJ2-2; 8 bases map to TRBD1. This CDR3 comprises 15 residues. Looked up from germline, CDR1 is MNHEY and CDR2 is SVGAGI. The J segment lost 2 bases and the V segment lost 7 bases, leaving 6 bases of the junction unmatched. The CDR3: CASKIGQGNTGELFF. The CDR3 DNA is TGTGCCAGCAAGATCGGACAGGGCAACACCGGGGAGCTGTTTTTT.

V usage is TRBV5-1 and J usage is TRBJ2-4; possible D gene TRBD1, 6 bases. CDR1 SGHRS and CDR2 YFSETQ come from the germline V gene. The CDR3 has 14 amino acids. Deletions cut 5 bases from V and 5 bases from J, with 14 bases between. CDR3 nucleotide sequence: TGCGCCAGCAGTACTGGGACAAACCAAAACATTCAGTACTTC. Its translation: CASSTGTNQNIQYF.

The chain uses TRBV5-1 and TRBJ1-3, with 7 bases lining up with TRBD1. With 5 bases clipped from V and 7 bases from J, the junction kept 12 bases outside the gene matches. The CDR3 length is 15 residues. CDR1 SGHRS and CDR2 YFSETQ come from the germline V gene. The CDR3 region has the DNA TGCGCCAGCAGTTCTGAGGGGGCAGGAAGGAACACCATATATTTT. Its protein product is CASSSEGAGRNTIYF.

The chain employs TRBV5-1 and TRBJ1-6; the match to TRBD1 covers 7 bases. V lost 4 bases, J lost 8 bases, and 6 bases stayed unmatched. The CDR3 is made up of 14 amino acids. Germline V gene sequence: CDR1 SGHRS, CDR2 YFSETQ. DNA for the CDR3: TGCGCCAGCAGCCTCAAGGGGGCTGATTCACCCCTCCACTTT. It codes for CASSLKGADSPLHF.

This clone showed up just once. The chain has TRBV7-8 and TRBJ1-5; 7 nucleotides align to TRBD1. The CDR3 runs 13 residues. V was pared by 6 bases and J by 4 bases, with 3 bases of the junction left unmatched. The germline gives CDR1 SGHVS, CDR2 FQNEAQ. The CDR3 nucleotides are TGTGCCAGCAGTTCGGACAGGAATCAGCCCCAGCATTTT. Translated: CASSSDRNQPQHF.

The chain uses TRBV7-2 and TRBJ1-1, with D unclear. The germline V gene has CDR1 SGHTA and CDR2 FQGNSA. The CDR3 totals 13 residues. The germline V and J ends were trimmed by 3 bases and 2 bases, with 7 bases remaining between them. The DNA for the CDR3 is TGTGCCAGCAGCTTTCGGGGAAACACTGAAGCTTTCTTT. The encoded protein is CASSFRGNTEAFF.